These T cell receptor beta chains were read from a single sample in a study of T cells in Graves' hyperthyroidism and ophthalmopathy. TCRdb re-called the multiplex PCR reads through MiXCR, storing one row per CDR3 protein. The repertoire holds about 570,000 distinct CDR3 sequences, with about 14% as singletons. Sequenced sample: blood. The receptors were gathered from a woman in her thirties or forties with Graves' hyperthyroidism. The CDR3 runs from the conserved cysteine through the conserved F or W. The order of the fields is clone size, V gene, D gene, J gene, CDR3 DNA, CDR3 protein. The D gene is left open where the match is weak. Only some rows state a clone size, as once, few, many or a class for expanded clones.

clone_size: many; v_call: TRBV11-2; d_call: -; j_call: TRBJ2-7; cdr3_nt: TGTGCCAGCCAGGAGAGCGGAACTTACGAGCAGTACTTC; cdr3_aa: CASQESGTYEQYF
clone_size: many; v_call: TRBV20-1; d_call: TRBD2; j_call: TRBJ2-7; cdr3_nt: TGCAGTGCTAGGGAGCGGGGTTTCTCCTACGAGCAGTACTTC; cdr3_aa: CSARERGFSYEQYF
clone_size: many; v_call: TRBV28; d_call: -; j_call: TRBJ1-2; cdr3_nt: TGTGCCAGCAGTTTGGCCTATGGCTACACCTTC; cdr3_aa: CASSLAYGYTF
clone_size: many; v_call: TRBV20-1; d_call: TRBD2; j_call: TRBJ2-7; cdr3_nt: TGCAGTGCTAGAGATTGGCTAGCGGAGACTACGACGTACTTC; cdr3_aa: CSARDWLAETTTYF
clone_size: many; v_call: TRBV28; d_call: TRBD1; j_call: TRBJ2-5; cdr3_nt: TGTGCCAGCAGTCTTCCCGGACAGGGGAGAGAGACCCAGTACTTC; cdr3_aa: CASSLPGQGRETQYF
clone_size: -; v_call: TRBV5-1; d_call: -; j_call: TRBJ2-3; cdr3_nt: TGCGCCAGCAGCATGACAGCGAGTAGCACAGATACGCAGTATTTT; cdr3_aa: CASSMTASSTDTQYF
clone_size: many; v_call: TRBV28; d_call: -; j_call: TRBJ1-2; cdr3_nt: TGTGCCAGCAAGGGGGGAAGCTATGGCTACACCTTC; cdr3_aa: CASKGGSYGYTF
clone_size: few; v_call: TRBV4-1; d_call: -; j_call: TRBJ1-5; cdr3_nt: TGCGCCAGCAGCCGGGCCTCTTATCAGCCCCAGCATTTT; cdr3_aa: CASSRASYQPQHF
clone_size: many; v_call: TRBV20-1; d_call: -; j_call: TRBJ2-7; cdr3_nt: TGCAGTGCTAAGGACACCGAGCAGTACTTC; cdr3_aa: CSAKDTEQYF
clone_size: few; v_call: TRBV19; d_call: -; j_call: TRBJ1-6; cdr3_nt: TGTGCCGCCCAGGGGCAGGGGTATAATTCACCCCTCCACTTT; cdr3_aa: CAAQGQGYNSPLHF
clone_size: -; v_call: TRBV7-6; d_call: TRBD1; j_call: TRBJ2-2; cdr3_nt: TGTGCCAGCAGCGGACGGACAGGGGGTACCGGGGAGCTGTTTTTT; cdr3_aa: CASSGRTGGTGELFF
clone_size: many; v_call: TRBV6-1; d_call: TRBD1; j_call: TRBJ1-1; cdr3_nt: TGTGCCAGCAGTTCCCCCGGACAGGCTGAAGCTTTCTTT; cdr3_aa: CASSSPGQAEAFF
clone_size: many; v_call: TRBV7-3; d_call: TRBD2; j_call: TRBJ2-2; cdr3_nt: TGTGCCAGCAGCATAGGCGGGAGTAACACCGGGGAGCTGTTTTTT; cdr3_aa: CASSIGGSNTGELFF
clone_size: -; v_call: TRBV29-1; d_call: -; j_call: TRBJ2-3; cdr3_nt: TGCAGCGTTGAAGGGTGGACAGTCACAGATACGCAGTATTTT; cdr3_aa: CSVEGWTVTDTQYF
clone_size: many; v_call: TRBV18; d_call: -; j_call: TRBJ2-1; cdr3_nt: TGTGCCAGCTCACCACAACACTTTTACAATGAGCAGTTCTTC; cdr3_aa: CASSPQHFYNEQFF
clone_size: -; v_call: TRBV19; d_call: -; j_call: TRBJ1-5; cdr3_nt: TGTGCCAGTAGTGATACCTCGCGGGGAAATCAGCCCCAGCATTTT; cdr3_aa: CASSDTSRGNQPQHF
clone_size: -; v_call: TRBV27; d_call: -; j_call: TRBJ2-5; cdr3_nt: TGTGCCAGCAGTTTCTCGGCGGGCCAAGAGACCCAGTACTTC; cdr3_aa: CASSFSAGQETQYF
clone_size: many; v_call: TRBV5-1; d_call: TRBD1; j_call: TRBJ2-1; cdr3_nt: TGCGCCAGCTGCGACAGGGACCGAACTCACAATGAGCAGTTCTTC; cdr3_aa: CASCDRDRTHNEQFF
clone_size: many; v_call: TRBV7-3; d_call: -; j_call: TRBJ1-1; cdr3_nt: TGTGCCAGCAGCTTAACAGGGACACCCGCGGCTGAAGCTTTCTTT; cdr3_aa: CASSLTGTPAAEAFF
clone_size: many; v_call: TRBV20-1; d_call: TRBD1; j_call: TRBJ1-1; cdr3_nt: TGCAGTGCTAGTGACAGGGCCGCTGAAGCTTTCTTT; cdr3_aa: CSASDRAAEAFF
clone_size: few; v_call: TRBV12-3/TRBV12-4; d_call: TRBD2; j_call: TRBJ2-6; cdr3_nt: TGTGCCAGCAGTTTCCTAGCGGGAGCTGGGGCCAACGTCCTGACTTTC; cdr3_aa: CASSFLAGAGANVLTF
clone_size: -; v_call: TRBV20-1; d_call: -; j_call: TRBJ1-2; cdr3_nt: TGCAGTGCCACCGGGTCTCCCTATGGCTACACCTTC; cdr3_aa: CSATGSPYGYTF
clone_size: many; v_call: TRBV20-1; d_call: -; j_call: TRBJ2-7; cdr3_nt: TGCAGTGCTAGTGATGGCCCCTACGAGCAGTACTTC; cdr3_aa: CSASDGPYEQYF
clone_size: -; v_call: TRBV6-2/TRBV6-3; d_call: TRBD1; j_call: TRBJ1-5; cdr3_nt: TGTGCCAGCAGCCGCCGACAGGGGGGACAGCCCCAGCATTTT; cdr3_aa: CASSRRQGGQPQHF
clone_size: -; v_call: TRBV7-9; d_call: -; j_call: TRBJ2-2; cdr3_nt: TGTGCCAGCAGCCAAGATCGGGTGGGGAAGAACACCGGGGAGCTGTTTTTT; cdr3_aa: CASSQDRVGKNTGELFF
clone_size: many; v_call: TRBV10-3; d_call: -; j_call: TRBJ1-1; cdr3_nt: TGTGCCATCAGTAAGACTCAGGTTAAAGACACTGAAGCTTTCTTT; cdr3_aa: CAISKTQVKDTEAFF
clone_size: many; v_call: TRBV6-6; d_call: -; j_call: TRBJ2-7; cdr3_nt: TGTGCCAGCAGTTACTCGATCTCGGCGCCCTCCTACGAGCAGTACTTC; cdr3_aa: CASSYSISAPSYEQYF
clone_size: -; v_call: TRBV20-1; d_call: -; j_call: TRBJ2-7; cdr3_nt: TGCAGTGCTACCTCTAGGGGTTCCTACGAGCAGTACTTC; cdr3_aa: CSATSRGSYEQYF
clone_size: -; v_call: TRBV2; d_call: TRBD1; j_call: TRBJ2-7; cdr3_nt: TGTGCCAGCGACCTAAAGGGGGCAGGTAACGTCTACGAGCAGTACTTC; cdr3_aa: CASDLKGAGNVYEQYF
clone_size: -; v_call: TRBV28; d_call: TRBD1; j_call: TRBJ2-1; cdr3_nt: TGTGCCAGCACCAACCTGGGACAGGGCTCCTACAATGAGCAGTTCTTC; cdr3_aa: CASTNLGQGSYNEQFF
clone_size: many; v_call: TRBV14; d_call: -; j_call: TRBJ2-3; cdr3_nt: TGTGCCAGCAGCCAAGATCCGGGGGCAGATACGCAGTATTTT; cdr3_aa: CASSQDPGADTQYF
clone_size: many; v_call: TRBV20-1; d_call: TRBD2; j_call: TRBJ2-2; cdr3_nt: TGCAGTGGTAGCGGGAGGGGTACCGGGGAGCTGTTTTTT; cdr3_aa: CSGSGRGTGELFF
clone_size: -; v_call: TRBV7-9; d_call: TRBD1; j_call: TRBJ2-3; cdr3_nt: TGTGCCAGCAGCACCCCCGGGACAGGGTCAGATACGCAGTATTTT; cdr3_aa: CASSTPGTGSDTQYF
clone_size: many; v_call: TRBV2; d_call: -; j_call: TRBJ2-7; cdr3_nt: TGTGCCAGCAGTTTTGACTGGTGGGCAAAGCAGTACTTC; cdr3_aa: CASSFDWWAKQYF
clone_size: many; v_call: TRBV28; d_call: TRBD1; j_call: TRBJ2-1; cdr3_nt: TGTGCCAGCAGCCTTGGACAGGGGGCAAATGAGCAGTTCTTC; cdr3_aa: CASSLGQGANEQFF
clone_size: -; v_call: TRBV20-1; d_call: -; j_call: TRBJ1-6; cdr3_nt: TGCAGTGCTAGAGATCTCGACAATAATTCACCCCTCCACTTT; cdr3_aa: CSARDLDNNSPLHF
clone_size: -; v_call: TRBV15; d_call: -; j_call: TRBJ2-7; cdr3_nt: TGTGCCACCAGCAGCGGACCCTACGAGCAGTACTTC; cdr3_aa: CATSSGPYEQYF
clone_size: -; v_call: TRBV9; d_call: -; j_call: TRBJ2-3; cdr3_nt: TGTGCCAGCAGCGTAGCTACCCTGGAAAATACGCAGTATTTT; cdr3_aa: CASSVATLENTQYF
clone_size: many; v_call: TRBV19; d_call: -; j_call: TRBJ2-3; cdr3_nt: TGTGCCAGTAGTATAGGAACGGATACGCAGTATTTT; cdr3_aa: CASSIGTDTQYF
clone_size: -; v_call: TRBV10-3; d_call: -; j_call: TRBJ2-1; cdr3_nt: TGTGCCATCAGTGAGTTTCAGGGTACCAATGAGCAGTTCTTC; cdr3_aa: CAISEFQGTNEQFF
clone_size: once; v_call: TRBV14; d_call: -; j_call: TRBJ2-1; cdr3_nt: TGTGCCAGCAGCCAAGATTTTGTCCATGAGCAGTTCTTC; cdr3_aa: CASSQDFVHEQFF
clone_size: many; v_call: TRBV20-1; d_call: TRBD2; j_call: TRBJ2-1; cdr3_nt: TGCAGTGCTAGAGCAGCGGGAGCCAATGAGCAGTTCTTC; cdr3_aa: CSARAAGANEQFF
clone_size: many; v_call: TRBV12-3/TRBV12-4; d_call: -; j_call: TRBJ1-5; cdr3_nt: TGTGCCAGCAGTTATAGGCGCGGCTGGGATCAGCCCCAGCATTTT; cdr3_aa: CASSYRRGWDQPQHF
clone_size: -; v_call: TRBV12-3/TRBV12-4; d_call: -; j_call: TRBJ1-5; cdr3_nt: TGTGCCAGCAGCCCCGGGGGGGCGGGATCTCAGCCCCAGCATTTT; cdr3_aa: CASSPGGAGSQPQHF
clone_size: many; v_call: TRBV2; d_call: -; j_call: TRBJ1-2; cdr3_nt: TGTGCCAGCAGTAAATCCGGGACCACCATAGCTGGCTACACCTTC; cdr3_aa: CASSKSGTTIAGYTF
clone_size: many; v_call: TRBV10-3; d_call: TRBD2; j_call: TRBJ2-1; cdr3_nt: TGTGCCATCAGTGAGACAGGAGCGGGAGGCACCTACAATGAGCAGTTCTTC; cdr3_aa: CAISETGAGGTYNEQFF
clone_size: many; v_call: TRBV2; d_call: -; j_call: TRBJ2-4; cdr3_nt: TGTGCCAGTTTTGCGGGTTTGCTTGAAGCCAAAAACATTCAGTACTTC; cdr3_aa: CASFAGLLEAKNIQYF
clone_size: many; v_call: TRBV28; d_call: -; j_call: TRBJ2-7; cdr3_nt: TGTGCCAGCAGTTCCGCCCGGGGCGGCGGCTCCAACGAGCAGTACTTC; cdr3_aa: CASSSARGGGSNEQYF
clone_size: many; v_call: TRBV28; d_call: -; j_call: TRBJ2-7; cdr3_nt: TGTGCCAGCCGGACCGGGACCGCGTACGAGCAGTACTTC; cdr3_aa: CASRTGTAYEQYF